These T cell receptor beta chains were read from a single sample in a study of T cell responses to AZD1222 COVID-19 vaccine. Method: immunoSEQ multiplex PCR; TCRdb's copy keeps in-frame clones and lacks some. The table has 150,000 to 160,000 clones, over 75% seen once; the top ten hold 1.5% to 2%. Sequenced material: peripheral blood, taken on day 0 of AZD1222 vaccination. Source of these receptors: an adult in good health. The CDR3 runs from the conserved cysteine through the conserved F or W. A D gene is named only where the DNA matches it firmly. The size field is filled for only some rows; it gives once, few, many or a size class.

>NA|NA|TRBV5-6|TRBJ1-3
TGTGCCAGCAGCTTGTCCACAAGCTCTGGAAACACCATATATTTT
CASSLSTSSGNTIYF
>NA|NA|TRBV21-1|TRBJ1-1
TGTGCCAGCAGGACCGGGACAGGGGGAAGAACTGAAGCTTTCTTT
CASRTGTGGRTEAFF
>NA|NA|TRBV7-3|TRBJ1-1
TGTGCCAGCAGCTTAGAAGGCAGCACTGAAGCTTTCTTT
CASSLEGSTEAFF
>NA|NA|TRBV6-5|TRBJ2-1
TGTGCCAGCTTTGGTTTAGTGGCGGAGGATTACGAGCAGTTCTTC
CASFGLVAEDYEQFF
>NA|NA|TRBV19|TRBJ2-1
TGTGCCAGTAGTAGGACACCTTACAATGAGCAGTTCTTC
CASSRTPYNEQFF
>NA|NA|TRBV5-4|TRBJ1-2
TGTGCCAGCAGCTTGGGCAGAAACTATGGCTACACCTTC
CASSLGRNYGYTF
>NA|NA|TRBV4-1|TRBJ1-3
TGCGCCAGCAGCCAAGAGGGGGGGACAAACACCATATATTTT
CASSQEGGTNTIYF
>NA|TRBD2|TRBV9|TRBJ2-2
TGTGCCAGCAGCCCGCAACCGGGACTAGTTTTCAAAGGGGTCACCGGGGAGCTGTTTTTT
CASSPQPGLVFKGVTGELFF
>once|NA|TRBV2|TRBJ2-7
TGTGCCAGCAGTCGGCTTTTAGCGGCTAGCTCCTACGAGCAGTACTTC
CASSRLLAASSYEQYF
>few|TRBD2|TRBV19|TRBJ2-2
TGTGCCAGTAGTATAGGGCTAGCGGAATACACCGGGGAGCTGTTTTTT
CASSIGLAEYTGELFF
>NA|NA|TRBV29-1|TRBJ1-1
TGCAGCGCGATCATCACTGAAGCTTTCTTT
CSAIITEAFF
>NA|NA|TRBV29-1|TRBJ1-2
TGCAGCGTCCGGGACGGAGCTAACTATGGCTACACCTTC
CSVRDGANYGYTF
>NA|NA|TRBV27|TRBJ2-7
TGTGCCAGCAGAGGAACAGGGAGAATCTACGAGCAGTACTTC
CASRGTGRIYEQYF
>NA|NA|TRBV7-8|TRBJ2-7
TGTGCCAGCAGCCCCCCATGGGTTACCTACGAGCAGTACTTC
CASSPPWVTYEQYF
>NA|TRBD1|TRBV5-1|TRBJ2-3
TGCGCCAGCAGCCGACAGGGACAGGGGGCAGATACGCAGTATTTT
CASSRQGQGADTQYF
>NA|NA|TRBV5-5|TRBJ2-1
TGTGCCAGCAGCTTGGAGGGAAGGTCCTACAATGAGCAGTTCTTC
CASSLEGRSYNEQFF
>once|TRBD2|TRBV19|TRBJ2-5
TGTGCCAGTAGCCTGGGACTAGCGGAGACCCAGTACTTC
CASSLGLAETQYF
>NA|NA|TRBV19|TRBJ1-2
TGTGCCAGTAGGTGGGGGGCCGCCACTAACTATGGCTACACCTTC
CASRWGAATNYGYTF
>NA|NA|TRBV28|TRBJ1-6
TGTGCCAGCAGTCCAGTTTTGGTCTCTAATTCACCCCTCCACTTT
CASSPVLVSNSPLHF
>NA|NA|TRBV7-9|TRBJ1-3
TGTGCCAGCAGCCAAATTTCTGGAAACACCATATATTTT
CASSQISGNTIYF
>NA|TRBD1|TRBV6-5|TRBJ1-5
TGTGCCAGCAGGGCGACAGGGAACAATCAGCCCCAGCATTTT
CASRATGNNQPQHF
>NA|NA|TRBV7-8|TRBJ1-5
TGTGCCAGCAGCTTAGCTGGGTCCGATAGCAATCAGCCCCAGCATTTT
CASSLAGSDSNQPQHF
>NA|NA|TRBV15|TRBJ1-1
TGTGCCACCAGCAGAGATCGAACATCCCTTGAAGCTTTCTTT
CATSRDRTSLEAFF
>NA|NA|TRBV24-1|TRBJ2-3
TGTGCCACCAGTGACGGGGCCACAGATACGCAGTATTTT
CATSDGATDTQYF
>NA|NA|TRBV7-3|TRBJ2-1
TGTGCCAGCAGCTTATATCCGGGTACCTACAATGAGCAGTTCTTC
CASSLYPGTYNEQFF
>NA|TRBD1|TRBV27|TRBJ1-1
TGTGCCAGCAGTCCGGACAGGGGTAGGAACACTGAAGCTTTCTTT
CASSPDRGRNTEAFF
>NA|TRBD1|TRBV18|TRBJ1-4
TGTGCCAGCTCACCCAGGACAGGGGCTGCAACTAATGAAAAACTGTTTTTT
CASSPRTGAATNEKLFF
>NA|TRBD2|TRBV10-3|TRBJ2-7
TGTGCCATAAGATCCGGGACTAGCGGGGACGAGCAGTACTTC
CAIRSGTSGDEQYF
>NA|NA|TRBV4-1|TRBJ1-1
TGCGCCAGCAGCCAACTGGCTGGGGAGCTCACTGAAGCTTTCTTT
CASSQLAGELTEAFF
>NA|TRBD2|TRBV5-1|TRBJ2-2
TGCGCCAGCAGCGTACCTCTAGCGGCGAACACCGGGGAGCTGTTTTTT
CASSVPLAANTGELFF
>few|NA|TRBV29-1|TRBJ1-2
TGCAGCGTTCCCGGGACACTAGCTAACTATGGCTACACCTTC
CSVPGTLANYGYTF
>NA|NA|TRBV5-1|TRBJ2-3
TGCGCCAGCAGCGGCCAGGGGGGAGGCACAGATACGCAGTATTTT
CASSGQGGGTDTQYF